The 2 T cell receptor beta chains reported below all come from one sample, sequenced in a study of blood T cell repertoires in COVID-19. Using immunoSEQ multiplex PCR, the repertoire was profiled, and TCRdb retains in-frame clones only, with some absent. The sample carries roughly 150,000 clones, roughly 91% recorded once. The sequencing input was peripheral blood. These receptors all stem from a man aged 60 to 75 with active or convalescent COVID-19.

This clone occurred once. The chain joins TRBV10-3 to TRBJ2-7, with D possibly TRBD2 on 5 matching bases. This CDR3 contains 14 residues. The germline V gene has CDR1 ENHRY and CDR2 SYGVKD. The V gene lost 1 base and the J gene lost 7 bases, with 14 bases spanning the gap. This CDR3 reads CAISELIGLAEQYF. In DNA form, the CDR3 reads TGTGCCATCAGTGAGTTGATAGGGCTAGCTGAGCAGTACTTC.

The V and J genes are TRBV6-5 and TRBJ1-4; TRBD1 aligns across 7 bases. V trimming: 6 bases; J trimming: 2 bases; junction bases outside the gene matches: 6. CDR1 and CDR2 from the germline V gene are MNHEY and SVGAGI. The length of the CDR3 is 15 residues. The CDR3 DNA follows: TGTGCCAGCAGCCGAGGGGGCCCTACTAATGAAAAACTGTTTTTT. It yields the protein CASSRGGPTNEKLFF.